The 23 T cell receptor beta chains listed next were all sequenced from one sample in a study of CD8 T cells in Susac syndrome. Random hexamers were used to reverse transcribe roughly 0.5 to 1 ug of RNA. A single record per CDR3 protein comes from TCRdb applying MiXCR to the immunoSEQ multiplex PCR reads. Of over 80,000 distinct CDR3 sequences in the sample, about 93% were seen once. Material: CD8+ T cells from PBMCs. The source of these receptors is a human donor in good health.

The rearrangement uses TRBV3-1 and TRBJ2-7; 9 nucleotides align to TRBD2. V shed 1 base, J shed 2 bases, and the junction held 6 bases outside the gene matches. The CDR3 extends over 16 amino acids. Germline V gene sequence: CDR1 LGHDT, CDR2 YNNKEL (reference sequence). CDR3 sequence reads: CASSQGTSAFTYEQYF. CDR3 DNA: TGTGCCAGCAGCCAAGGGACTAGCGCCTTCACCTACGAGCAGTACTTC.

The chain couples TRBV6-6 to TRBJ1-2; D uncertain. Trimming left V 3 bases short and J 8 bases short, with 13 bases between. The CDR3 is 13 amino acids. Germline V gives CDR1 MNHNY, CDR2 SVGAGI (reference sequence). In nucleotides, the CDR3 is TGTGCCAGCAGTTATGACACGGTATCCGGCTACACCTTC. Its protein product is CASSYDTVSGYTF.

V and J are TRBV14 and TRBJ1-2; D is ambiguous. V lost 0 bases to trimming and J lost 8 bases, with 16 bases between them. From germline, CDR1 is SGHDN and CDR2 FVKESK. The CDR3 contains 15 residues. DNA of the CDR3: TGTGCCAGCAGCCAAGAACGGGCAGCCATAAGGGGCTACACCTTC. It specifies CASSQERAAIRGYTF.

This chain connects TRBV14 to TRBJ2-1; D ambiguous. The CDR3 is made up of 17 amino acids. V shed 5 bases and J shed 8 bases, with 25 bases lying between them. Per the germline V gene, CDR1 is SGHDN and CDR2 is FVKESK. The CDR3: CASSSRSGLWTQDEQFF. The DNA for the CDR3 is TGTGCCAGCAGCTCTCGGTCGGGTCTGTGGACCCAAGATGAGCAGTTCTTC. Variable domain in full (rest from reference TRBV14 and TRBJ2-1): EAGVTQFPSHSVIEKGQTVTLRCDPISGHDNLYWYRRVMGKEIKFLLHFVKESKQDESGMPNNRFLAERTGGTYSTLKVQPAELEDSGVYFCASSSRSGLWTQDEQFFGPGTRLTVL.

The chain is built from TRBV19 and TRBJ1-1; D remains ambiguous. The germline V gene has CDR1 LNHDA and CDR2 SQIVND (reference sequence). The V end was cut by 7 bases, the J end by 0 bases, with 9 bases between. The CDR3 loop spans 13 amino acids. The CDR3 loop reads CASTQFMNTEAFF. As DNA, the CDR3 is TGTGCCAGTACACAGTTCATGAACACTGAAGCTTTCTTT.

The chain has TRBV4-1 and TRBJ1-4, with D maybe TRBD1 (5 bases). Trimming shortened V by 4 bases and J by 0 bases, and 21 bases separated the two germline ends. The germline V gene has CDR1 MGHRA and CDR2 YSYEKL. The CDR3 spans 19 residues. CDR3 amino acids: CASSLRRGVERATNEKLFF. CDR3 nucleotides: TGCGCCAGCAGCCTACGTCGAGGGGTTGAAAGGGCAACTAATGAAAAACTGTTTTTT.

The gene calls are TRBV13 and TRBJ1-2; D perhaps matches TRBD1 (6 bases). Germline values: CDR1 PRHDT, CDR2 FYEKMQ (reference sequence). V was clipped by 5 bases and J by 0 bases, with 16 bases between them. This CDR3 region has 16 residues. This chain's CDR3 is CASSQGGTSSNYGYTF. DNA of the CDR3: TGTGCCAGCAGCCAAGGAGGGACATCGTCTAACTATGGCTACACCTTC.

This chain connects TRBV2 to TRBJ2-3; 12 bases align to TRBD2. The CDR3 has 17 residues. The ends lost 8 bases at V and 0 bases at J; junction bases unmatched: 9. In germline, CDR1 is SNHLY, CDR2 FYNNEI. The DNA for the CDR3 is TGTGCCAGCGGGCCTAGCGGGGGGGCCCTTAGCACAGATACGCAGTATTTT. Translated: CASGPSGGALSTDTQYF.

In this sample, this clonotype turned up a few times. This chain uses TRBV5-6 with TRBJ2-7; D perhaps matches TRBD2 (6 bases). Trimming removed 4 bases from V and 3 bases from J, with 8 bases in between. Germline CDR1 reads SGHDT; CDR2 reads YYEEEE. There are 12 residues in the CDR3. In DNA, the CDR3 is TGTGCCAGCAGCGTGGGGGGCTACGAGCAGTACTTC. This encodes CASSVGGYEQYF.

The genes are TRBV7-6 and TRBJ2-1; D may match TRBD1 or TRBD2 (5 bases each). The V and J ends lost 4 bases and 5 bases respectively, with 18 bases between them. The CDR3 is 16 residues long. Germline-derived CDR1 and CDR2 are SGHVS and FNYEAQ. CDR3 amino acids: CASSSTPGRGNNEQFF. The CDR3 nucleotides are TGTGCCAGCAGCTCAACTCCGGGACGTGGAAACAATGAGCAGTTCTTC.

Points on this clonotype: Germline is not matched at one junction end, which may reflect a read error. The chain recombines TRBV20-1 with TRBJ2-1; 7 nucleotides align to TRBD2. This CDR3 has 14 residues. Germline V gene lookup returns CDR1 DFQATT and CDR2 SNEGSKA (reference sequence). In DNA, the CDR3 is TGCAGTGCTGGAGAGCGGGGTTTCTACAATGAGCAGTTCTTC. Encoded protein: CSAGERGFYNEQFF.

The genes are TRBV19 and TRBJ2-5; D is perhaps TRBD2 (6 bases). Trimming removed 4 bases at V and 5 bases at J, with 23 bases between. Germline CDR1 LNHDA, CDR2 SQIVND (reference sequence). The CDR3 length is 17 residues. The CDR3 protein is CASSTRGQGLLSETQYF. CDR3 in DNA: TGTGCCAGTAGTACGAGAGGTCAGGGACTCCTCTCGGAGACCCAGTACTTC.

The gene calls are TRBV5-1 and TRBJ2-3, with 7 bases identical to TRBD1. The CDR3 spans 15 residues. After removal of 4 bases from V and 1 base from J, the junction contained 6 bases not matched to a gene. Germline V gene data show CDR1 as SGHRS and CDR2 as YFSETQ. CDR3 DNA sequence: TGCGCCAGCAGCACCTCCGACAGGGGCACAGATACGCAGTATTTT. The encoded protein is CASSTSDRGTDTQYF.

CDR3 sequence (DNA): TGTGCCAGCAGAGTGGGAGGCGCTGAAGCTTTCTTT. It is translated as CASRVGGAEAFF. This chain joins TRBV5-6 and TRBJ1-1; D ambiguous. Germline-derived CDR1 and CDR2 are SGHDT and YYEEEE. V lost 5 bases, J lost 6 bases, and 11 bases lay in between. This CDR3 contains 12 residues.

The rearrangement links TRBV29-1 to TRBJ1-1; D might be TRBD1 (5 bases). The CDR3 sequence is 14 residues long. V shed 4 bases and J shed 3 bases, with 15 bases lying between them. CDR1 SQVTM and CDR2 ANQGSEA come from the germline V gene. The CDR3 coding sequence is TGCAGCGTTGGGTGGGGGAGGGTGGACACTGAAGCTTTCTTT. Translating it yields CSVGWGRVDTEAFF.

V gene TRBV29-1 combines with J gene TRBJ1-2, with unresolved D. The V end was cut by 7 bases, the J end by 2 bases, with 17 bases between. Germline V gives CDR1 SQVTM, CDR2 ANQGSEA. The CDR3 sequence is 14 residues long. CDR3 residues: CSADGGLSNYGYTF. Here the CDR3 DNA reads TGCAGCGCCGATGGCGGACTGTCGAACTATGGCTACACCTTC. The variable domain in full, with the rest retrieved from reference TRBV29-1 and TRBJ1-2, is SAVISQKPSRDICQRGTSLTIQCQVDSQVTMMFWYRQQPGQSLTLIATANQGSEATYESGFVIDKFPISRPNLTFSTLTVSNMSPEDSSIYLCSADGGLSNYGYTFGSGTRLTVV.

This rearrangement joins TRBV29-1 to TRBJ1-4; the D gene is possibly TRBD1 (5 bases). Germline V gene data show CDR1 as SQVTM and CDR2 as ANQGSEA. CDR3 length: 13 amino acids. The ends were cut back, 4 bases at V and 5 bases at J, with 11 bases in the middle. The CDR3 DNA follows: TGCAGCGTTGTTGACAGCAGGAATGAAAAACTGTTTTTT. Its protein product is CSVVDSRNEKLFF.

The chain couples TRBV27 to TRBJ1-5, with 7 positions matching TRBD1. Per germline, CDR1 MNHEY and CDR2 SMNVEV (reference sequence). The CDR3 has 16 amino acids. V shed 5 bases and J 3 bases; nucleotides not matched to a gene: 10. This chain's CDR3 is CASSLLGTENNQPQHF. The CDR3 coding sequence is TGTGCCAGCAGTCTACTCGGGACAGAGAACAATCAGCCCCAGCATTTT.

This clonotype was detected only once. V usage is TRBV5-1 and J usage is TRBJ1-4; 8 nucleotides line up with TRBD1. With 3 bases clipped from V and 5 bases from J, the junction kept 6 bases outside the gene matches. This CDR3 is built from 15 residues. Germline V lookup: CDR1 SGHRS, CDR2 YFSETQ. The CDR3 spells CASSSGQGRNEKLFF. DNA for the CDR3: TGCGCCAGCAGCTCCGGACAGGGTAGGAATGAAAAACTGTTTTTT.

This chain uses TRBV4-2 with TRBJ2-2; no clear D gene. Germline-derived CDR1 and CDR2 are LGHNA and YNFKEQ. The V gene lost 1 base and the J gene lost 7 bases, with 10 bases spanning the gap. The CDR3 is made up of 14 amino acids. CDR3 sequence: CASSQGTVGGELFF. Written as DNA, the CDR3 is TGTGCCAGCAGCCAAGGGACGGTCGGCGGGGAGCTGTTTTTT.

The genes are TRBV2 and TRBJ2-1; TRBD2 might be the D (5 bases). Trimming took off 0 bases at V and 7 bases at J, with 10 bases between the two ends. This CDR3 is built from 14 residues. Germline V gene data show CDR1 as SNHLY and CDR2 as FYNNEI. CDR3 residues: CASSEAGTGNEQFF. The CDR3, as DNA: TGTGCCAGCAGTGAAGCGGGTACGGGGAATGAGCAGTTCTTC.

This clonotype was recorded once. This chain joins TRBV5-1 and TRBJ2-1; perhaps TRBD1 as D (5 bases). The V and J ends lost 2 bases and 7 bases respectively, with 13 bases between them. Germline CDR1 SGHRS, CDR2 YFSETQ. The CDR3 sequence is 14 residues long. CDR3 sequence reads: CASSLLTEWNEQFF. CDR3 nucleotide sequence: TGCGCCAGCAGCTTACTGACAGAGTGGAATGAGCAGTTCTTC.

The rearrangement links TRBV6-5 to TRBJ2-5; D uncertain. CDR1 is MNHEY, CDR2 SVGAGI, per germline. Trimming cost V 6 bases and J 1 base, with 6 bases left between them. CDR3 size: 12 residues. CDR3 amino acids: CASSRTQETQYF. Here the CDR3 DNA reads TGTGCCAGCAGCCGGACCCAAGAGACCCAGTACTTC.